The subject of this entry is one T cell receptor (beta chain). Antigen: not known. This sample is part of a study of CD8+CD57+ T cells in acquired aplastic anemia. Overall study context: The mean DNA yield obtained from sorted CD4+ and CD8+ cells came to roughly 3.4 ug.

Patients selected for sequencing had displayed CD8+CD57+ cell expansion by flow cytometry. All patients had severe acquired aplastic anemia. Germline CDR1 SGHTA, CDR2 FQGNSA. The CDR3 covers 14 residues. Trimming cost V 6 bases and J 2 bases; bases outside gene matches: 4. Genomic DNA was employed as the template in profiling TCR beta VDJ and CDR3. One entry per CDR3 protein, called by TCRdb with MiXCR from the reads. Found here are 150,000 to 200,000 distinct CDR3 sequences, roughly 48% of them singletons; the top ten hold approximately 2.9%. Study-level points and caveats: Researchers report that twenty-nine CD8+ CDR3 sequences appeared in both patients and controls. For CD8+ Simpson's diversity, patients and controls showed no significant difference.

The TCR originated in a human donor with aplastic anemia. V is TRBV7-2 and J is TRBJ2-7; 10 nucleotides line up with TRBD2. The sample consisted of sorted CD4+, CD8+, or CD8+CD57+ T cells (not recorded which) from PBMCs. The CDR3 bases are TGTGCCAGCAGGGGGGGACTAGCGACCTACGAGCAGTACTTC. Its protein is CASRGGLATYEQYF.